These 20 T cell receptor beta chains came from one sample sequenced in a study of blood T cell repertoires in COVID-19. The method was immunoSEQ multiplex PCR; TCRdb's version includes in-frame clones alone and lacks a portion of them. The sample consists of 250,000 to 350,000 clones, about 82% of them appearing once. The sequenced sample consisted of peripheral blood. These receptors were taken from a woman in her forties or fifties with acute or convalescent COVID-19.

The V gene is TRBV2, the J gene TRBJ1-4; perhaps TRBD1 as D (6 bases). Per germline, CDR1 SNHLY and CDR2 FYNNEI. The CDR3 consists of 17 residues. The germline V and J ends were trimmed by 0 bases and 4 bases, with 15 bases remaining between them. The CDR3 spells CASSEAGRGTDNEKLFF. The CDR3 region has the DNA TGTGCCAGCAGTGAAGCGGGCAGGGGCACCGATAATGAAAAACTGTTTTTT.

The chain is built from TRBV3-1 (or the pseudogene TRBV3-2) and TRBJ1-2, with 8 positions matching TRBD1. V lost 4 bases and J lost 4; bases outside the gene matches: 5. Germline CDR1 and CDR2: LGHDT and YNNKEL (reference sequence). The CDR3 runs to 14 residues. CDR3 region: CASSLPGQVYGYTF. CDR3 in DNA: TGTGCCAGCAGCCTTCCGGGACAGGTCTATGGCTACACCTTC.

This chain uses TRBV7-2 with TRBJ2-6, with a weak D call TRBD1 (5 bases). CDR3 length: 17 residues. Germline values: CDR1 SGHTA, CDR2 FQGNSA. Trimming stripped 2 bases from V and 1 base from J, with 12 bases between. CDR3: CASSLSLGRSGANVLTF. CDR3 coding DNA: TGTGCCAGCAGCTTATCATTGGGGCGGTCTGGGGCCAACGTCCTGACTTTC.

This clone was found a few times. The same CDR3 can be traced to other DNA sequences in this sample. The chain carries TRBV7-9 and TRBJ1-6; D perhaps matches TRBD1 (6 bases). The CDR3 has 14 residues. With 3 bases removed from V and 6 bases from J, the gap between germline ends came to 9 bases. From germline, CDR1 is SEHNR and CDR2 FQNEAQ (reference sequence). In DNA, the CDR3 is TGTGCCAGCAGCTTTGGACAGTCTAATTCACCCCTCCACTTT. It yields the protein CASSFGQSNSPLHF.

The count of this clone is one. J is TRBJ2-2 and V is TRBV2; D possibly corresponds to TRBD1 (7 bases). V was pared by 8 bases and J by 3 bases, with 13 bases between. CDR3 length: 14 residues. Germline V lookup: CDR1 SNHLY, CDR2 FYNNEI. CDR3 in DNA: TGTGCCAGCCGGGGGACAGATCACACCGGGGAGCTGTTTTTT. This encodes CASRGTDHTGELFF.

The chain is built from TRBV7-9 and TRBJ1-2; TRBD1 matches at 7 bases. Trimming cost V 5 bases and J 2 bases; bases outside gene matches: 5. Germline CDR1 SEHNR, CDR2 FQNEAQ (reference sequence). The CDR3 loop spans 14 amino acids. The DNA of the CDR3 is TGTGCCAGCAGCATACAGGGGTTAAACTATGGCTACACCTTC. Amino acid sequence: CASSIQGLNYGYTF.

The chain links TRBV7-2 to TRBJ1-2; possible D gene TRBD1, 6 bases. This CDR3 spans 13 amino acids. Trimming took 1 base from V and 7 from J, leaving 10 bases between them. Germline assignment: CDR1 SGHTA and CDR2 FQGNSA. The DNA of the CDR3 is TGTGCCAGCAGCTTAGGACAGGATAGTGGCTACACCTTC. It specifies CASSLGQDSGYTF.

The chain employs TRBV27 and TRBJ2-7; 9 bases agree with TRBD1. The trim removed 2 bases at V and 5 bases at J, leaving 7 bases unmatched. Germline V gene data show CDR1 as MNHEY and CDR2 as SMNVEV (reference sequence). This CDR3 has 15 residues. DNA for the CDR3: TGTGCCAGCAGTTTAACGAGGGGACAGGGTCACGAGCAGTACTTC. It is translated as CASSLTRGQGHEQYF.

CDR3 coding DNA: TGTGCCATCAGTGAAGGCCTGACAGGGGACAAAAACATTCAGTACTTC. Protein: CAISEGLTGDKNIQYF. The gene calls are TRBV10-3 and TRBJ2-4, with 8 bases matching TRBD1. Germline loops: CDR1 ENHRY, CDR2 SYGVKD. The CDR3 consists of 16 residues. V lost 3 bases to trimming and J lost 3 bases; unmatched junction nucleotides: 7.

The chain recombines TRBV28 with TRBJ1-2; no clear D. Germline CDR1 reads MDHEN; CDR2 reads SYDVKM. The V gene lost 6 bases and the J gene lost 5 bases, with 13 bases spanning the gap. This CDR3 comprises 13 residues. CDR3 bases: TGTGCCAGCAGCCCCCCGGGAGCTTATGGCTACACCTTC. It is translated as CASSPPGAYGYTF.

The chain has TRBV12-5 and TRBJ2-7, with D unresolved. Germline lookup yields CDR1 LGHNT and CDR2 FRNRAP. V was clipped by 6 bases and J by 7 bases, with 13 bases between them. This CDR3 spans 12 amino acids. The DNA for the CDR3 is TGTGCTAGTGGCTCCTCCCTAATGGAGCAGTACTTC. Protein sequence: CASGSSLMEQYF.

The chain employs TRBV5-4 and TRBJ1-2; D gene uncertain. This CDR3 is built from 12 residues. The V gene lost 0 bases and the J gene lost 4 bases, with 4 bases spanning the gap. CDR1 and CDR2 from the germline V gene are SGHNT and YYREEE (reference sequence). In nucleotides, the CDR3 is TGTGCCAGCAGCTTGGACAGCTATGGCTACACCTTC. Translating gives CASSLDSYGYTF.

The V and J genes are TRBV5-1 and TRBJ2-5; possible D gene TRBD2, 5 bases. CDR1 is SGHRS, CDR2 YFSETQ, per germline. The CDR3 totals 12 residues. V gave up 4 bases and J gave up 7 bases, with 11 bases separating them. The CDR3 nucleotides are TGCGCCAGCAGCCCCACCGCGGGGACCCAGTACTTC. Translated, it gives CASSPTAGTQYF.

This rearrangement joins TRBV27 to TRBJ2-7; possible D gene TRBD1, 6 bases. Germline V gene data show CDR1 as MNHEY and CDR2 as SMNVEV (reference sequence). V lost 0 bases and J lost 4, with 16 bases in between. The CDR3 runs to 16 residues. CDR3 nucleotide sequence: TGTGCCAGCAGTTTATCTTCGGAGGCAGGGGTATACGAGCAGTACTTC. Translation gives CASSLSSEAGVYEQYF.

This chain uses TRBV27 with TRBJ1-2, with D unresolved. V was pared by 5 bases and J by 7 bases, with 26 bases between. The germline CDR1 and CDR2 sequences are MNHEY and SMNVEV (reference sequence). CDR3 size: 17 residues. In nucleotides, the CDR3 is TGTGCCAGCAGTACCAATATGGCGGGAGGCGGTGGTGGTGGCTACACCTTC. Protein: CASSTNMAGGGGGGYTF.

The rearrangement joins TRBV6-5 to TRBJ1-1, with TRBD1 identical over 9 bases. This CDR3 region has 15 residues. V shed 5 bases and J 6 bases; nucleotides not matched to a gene: 10. Germline V gene lookup returns CDR1 MNHEY and CDR2 SVGAGI. Written as DNA, the CDR3 is TGTGCCAGCAGTCCCGGACAGGGGAAGTACGCTGAAGCTTTCTTT. Residues: CASSPGQGKYAEAFF.

This clone has a single count. The V gene is TRBV5-5, the J gene TRBJ2-1; TRBD1 matches at 9 bases. Germline V gene sequence: CDR1 SGHKS, CDR2 YYEKEE (reference sequence). V was clipped by 0 bases and J by 1 base; unmatched bases: 8. The CDR3 covers 18 residues. The CDR3 spells CASSLAGTGKVSYNEQFF. CDR3 sequence (DNA): TGTGCCAGCAGCTTGGCCGGGACAGGGAAGGTGTCCTACAATGAGCAGTTCTTC.

J is TRBJ1-1 and V is TRBV28; D unresolved. Germline CDR1 is MDHEN and CDR2 is SYDVKM. The ends were cut back, 7 bases at V and 1 base at J, with 10 bases in the middle. CDR3 length: 13 amino acids. The CDR3 nucleotides are TGTGCCAGCATCGCAGCGGGGAACACTGAAGCTTTCTTT. Translated, it gives CASIAAGNTEAFF.

J is TRBJ2-5 and V is TRBV29-1; no firm D call. Trimming took off 1 base at V and 5 bases at J, with 17 bases between the two ends. The germline CDR1 and CDR2 sequences are SQVTM and ANQGSEA. CDR3 length: 15 amino acids. The CDR3 DNA reads TGCAGCGTTGAAGTCCCGCGTCTTCTCCGGGAGACCCAGTACTTC. Protein sequence: CSVEVPRLLRETQYF.

The rearrangement uses TRBV5-1 and TRBJ2-7; D not certain. Germline loops: CDR1 SGHRS, CDR2 YFSETQ. V was clipped by 4 bases and J by 3 bases, with 11 bases between them. The CDR3 consists of 13 residues. The CDR3 DNA is TGCGCCAGCAGCCACGGTCGTAGCTACGAGCAGTACTTC. This sequence encodes CASSHGRSYEQYF.